These 26 T cell receptor beta chains came from one sample sequenced in a study of control samples from healthy donors and cancer patients. The data were produced by immunoSEQ multiplex PCR, yet TCRdb's version contains in-frame clones alone and is incomplete. The sample contains tens of thousands of clones, nearly 90% of which appear only once. The sample was PBMCs. These receptors all come from a man aged 55 to 70 with colorectal cancer.

The gene calls are TRBV29-1 and TRBJ2-1; tentatively, D is TRBD1 or TRBD2 (5 bases each). Germline lookup yields CDR1 SQVTM and CDR2 ANQGSEA. The V gene lost 4 bases and the J gene lost 1 base, with 8 bases spanning the gap. The CDR3 loop spans 13 amino acids. The CDR3 here is CSVVGESYNEQFF. The CDR3, as DNA: TGCAGCGTTGTGGGGGAGTCCTACAATGAGCAGTTCTTC.

This clone was observed a single time. V is TRBV10-3 and J is TRBJ1-5, with 8 bases that match TRBD1. Looked up from germline, CDR1 is ENHRY and CDR2 is SYGVKD. The V and J ends lost 4 bases and 5 bases, in that order; junction bases with no gene match: 4. This CDR3 region has 14 residues. In nucleotides, the CDR3 is TGTGCCATCAGTGGGACAGGGTTTTATCAGCCCCAGCATTTT. It yields the protein CAISGTGFYQPQHF.

J is TRBJ1-3 and V is TRBV5-5; D is unresolved. The V gene lost 5 bases and the J gene lost 8 bases, with 17 bases spanning the gap. The CDR3 is 14 amino acids. Germline CDR1 SGHKS, CDR2 YYEKEE (reference sequence). CDR3 nucleotides: TGTGCCAGCAGTCGCACAGATCCGCGGGACACCATATATTTT. Translation gives CASSRTDPRDTIYF.

The chain recombines TRBV9 with TRBJ2-1; TRBD1 might be the D (6 bases). Germline V CDR1 and CDR2: SGDLS, YYNGEE. The CDR3 has 12 amino acids. V gave up 0 bases and J gave up 10 bases, with 8 bases separating them. This CDR3 reads CASSVVQGEQFF. CDR3 DNA: TGTGCCAGCAGCGTAGTTCAGGGGGAGCAGTTCTTC.

V is TRBV30 and J is TRBJ1-5; D not resolved. Per the germline V gene, CDR1 is GTSNPN and CDR2 is SVGIG (reference sequence). The CDR3 is 13 amino acids. V lost 3 bases and J lost 7, with 13 bases in between. CDR3 nucleotide sequence: TGTGCCTGGAGGTCCCAGGTCGGGCAGCCCCAGCATTTT. Protein: CAWRSQVGQPQHF.

The rearrangement links TRBV7-8 to TRBJ2-5, with D perhaps matching TRBD2 (6 bases). The CDR3 runs to 15 residues. Trimming removed 2 bases from V and 0 bases from J, with 10 bases in between. Germline CDR1 is SGHVS and CDR2 is FQNEAQ. The DNA of the CDR3 is TGTGCCAGCAGCTTATTGCGGGGTAACCAAGAGACCCAGTACTTC. Translated, it gives CASSLLRGNQETQYF.

V usage is TRBV5-8 and J usage is TRBJ2-1, with a possible D match to TRBD2 (6 bases). CDR3 length equals 15 residues. CDR1 and CDR2 from the germline V gene are SGHTS and YDEGEE. With 6 bases removed from V and 10 bases from J, the gap between germline ends came to 23 bases. The CDR3 here is CASNPEGRRGREQFF. CDR3 nucleotide sequence: TGTGCCAGCAACCCGGAGGGCAGGAGGGGTCGGGAGCAGTTCTTC.

The chain combines TRBV5-3 with TRBJ2-1, with TRBD2 identical over 10 bases. TRBV5-3 is labeled an ORF, and its function is uncertain. The CDR3 spans 13 residues. V shed 3 bases and J 7 bases; nucleotides not matched to a gene: 1. The CDR3 bases are TGTGCCAGAAGCTGGACTAGCGGAAATGAGCAGTTCTTC. It encodes CARSWTSGNEQFF.

There are a few counts of this clone. This chain joins TRBV5-6 and TRBJ1-6; 8 nucleotides align to TRBD1. The CDR3 length is 15 residues. Germline trimming cut 4 bases from V and 7 bases from J; bases unmatched to any gene: 7. The V gene's germline CDR1 is SGHDT and CDR2 YYEEEE. The CDR3 DNA is TGTGCCAGCAGCCCGGGACAGGCGGGCAATTCACCCCTCCACTTT. Translated: CASSPGQAGNSPLHF.

The chain employs TRBV30 and TRBJ2-7; 9 nucleotides match TRBD1. The CDR3 runs 12 residues. J lost 5 bases, V lost 2 bases, and 1 base had no gene match. Germline CDR1 is GTSNPN and CDR2 is SVGIG (reference sequence). This chain's CDR3 is CAWSTGGHEQYF. In nucleotides, the CDR3 is TGTGCCTGGAGTACAGGGGGCCACGAGCAGTACTTC.

J is TRBJ2-5 and V is TRBV7-9, with 9 bases fitting TRBD2. The junction had 17 bases not matched to a gene; V was cut back by 4 bases and J by 5 bases. This CDR3 is 18 amino acids long. Germline V lookup: CDR1 SEHNR, CDR2 FQNEAQ (reference sequence). The CDR3 sequence: CASSSLFLVAGVRETQYF. The CDR3 DNA follows: TGTGCCAGCAGCTCCCTTTTTTTGGTAGCGGGGGTAAGGGAGACCCAGTACTTC.

This chain joins TRBV7-2 and TRBJ2-3; possibly TRBD1 for D (5 bases). The V end lost 4 bases, the J end lost 5 bases, and 19 bases lay between the germline ends. The CDR3 contains 16 residues. Germline lookup yields CDR1 SGHTA and CDR2 FQGNSA. Here the CDR3 reads CASSSPLDIVRDTQYF. The CDR3 DNA reads as TGTGCCAGCAGCTCTCCTTTGGACATAGTCAGAGATACGCAGTATTTT.

The V call is TRBV5-1, the J call TRBJ2-1; TRBD2 matches at 11 bases. This CDR3 comprises 16 residues. Trimming cost V 4 bases and J 5 bases; bases outside gene matches: 8. Per germline, CDR1 SGHRS and CDR2 YFSETQ. CDR3 sequence: CASSLLSGGVNNEQFF. CDR3 in DNA: TGCGCCAGCAGCCTACTTAGCGGGGGGGTTAACAATGAGCAGTTCTTC.

The chain employs TRBV4-1 and TRBJ1-2; tentatively, D is TRBD1 (5 bases). The CDR3 totals 16 residues. V gave up 0 bases and J gave up 2 bases, with 13 bases separating them. Germline-derived CDR1 and CDR2 are MGHRA and YSYEKL. CDR3 nucleotides: TGCGCCAGCAGCCAAGATTCGAGGGGCTCAAACTATGGCTACACCTTC. It codes for CASSQDSRGSNYGYTF.

The chain couples TRBV19 to TRBJ1-1; TRBD1 might be the D (5 bases). This CDR3 comprises 16 residues. Looked up from germline, CDR1 is LNHDA and CDR2 is SQIVND (reference sequence). Trimming took off 2 bases at V and 0 bases at J, with 13 bases between the two ends. CDR3 in DNA: TGTGCCAGTAGTATAAAGGAGGGGACGATGAACACTGAAGCTTTCTTT. Protein sequence: CASSIKEGTMNTEAFF.

The chain uses TRBV5-1 and TRBJ2-3, with D perhaps matching TRBD1 (6 bases). From germline, CDR1 is SGHRS and CDR2 YFSETQ. The V gene lost 0 bases and the J gene lost 2 bases, with 10 bases spanning the gap. The CDR3 length is 15 residues. For the CDR3, the DNA is TGCGCCAGCAGCTTGGATGGACAGCCCACAGATACGCAGTATTTT. Its protein product is CASSLDGQPTDTQYF.

The rearrangement joins TRBV29-1 to TRBJ1-1; possibly TRBD1 for D (6 bases). CDR1 and CDR2 (germline): SQVTM, ANQGSEA. The ends were cut back, 6 bases at V and 0 bases at J, with 11 bases in the middle. The CDR3 is made up of 13 amino acids. CDR3 DNA: TGCAGCGTGAACAGGGCCCTGAACACTGAAGCTTTCTTT. The encoded protein is CSVNRALNTEAFF.

The rearrangement uses TRBV19 and TRBJ1-5, with D uncertain. The CDR3 runs 15 residues. V lost 6 bases and J 5 bases, leaving 17 bases between the germline ends. CDR1 is LNHDA and CDR2 is SQIVND in the germline V gene (reference sequence). CDR3 loop: CASSNTKGIHQPQHF. The CDR3 DNA sequence: TGTGCCAGTAGCAACACAAAGGGTATCCATCAGCCCCAGCATTTT.

The genes are TRBV19 and TRBJ2-6; 9 bases are a match to TRBD2. Per the germline V gene, CDR1 is LNHDA and CDR2 is SQIVND (reference sequence). The V and J ends lost 4 bases and 2 bases, in that order; junction bases with no gene match: 6. This CDR3 is 17 amino acids long. Here the CDR3 reads CASSNLRGGAGANVLTF. DNA for the CDR3: TGTGCCAGTAGTAACTTGCGGGGGGGCGCTGGGGCCAACGTCCTGACTTTC.

This clone occurred a few times. The chain carries TRBV2 and TRBJ2-7; the match to TRBD1 covers 9 bases. The V and J ends lost 5 bases and 9 bases, in that order; junction bases with no gene match: 11. This CDR3 spans 14 amino acids. The V gene's germline CDR1 is SNHLY and CDR2 FYNNEI. The CDR3: CASSPDRGGFGQYF. CDR3 nucleotide sequence: TGTGCCAGCAGTCCGGACAGGGGTGGATTCGGGCAGTACTTC.

This CDR3 reads CASTIQGLSGQYF. CDR3 bases: TGTGCCAGCACCATCCAGGGACTCTCTGGGCAGTACTTC. The chain couples TRBV6-5 to TRBJ2-7; D is perhaps TRBD2 (6 bases). The CDR3 has 13 residues. The V gene's germline CDR1 is MNHEY and CDR2 SVGAGI. V was shortened by 7 bases and J by 9 bases, with 19 bases between the two germline ends.

This clone was detected only once. The V call is TRBV5-1, the J call TRBJ2-7; perhaps D is TRBD1 or TRBD2 (6 bases each). The germline V gene has CDR1 SGHRS and CDR2 YFSETQ. V lost 3 bases to trimming and J lost 2 bases, with 12 bases between them. The CDR3 has 14 amino acids. CDR3 residues: CASSWAGGPYEQYF. The CDR3 bases are TGCGCCAGCAGCTGGGCCGGGGGCCCCTACGAGCAGTACTTC.

The chain has TRBV11-3 and TRBJ2-7; D remains ambiguous. Germline V gives CDR1 SGHNT, CDR2 YENEEA. The CDR3 covers 11 residues. Trimming took 5 bases from V and 3 from J, leaving 5 bases between them. The CDR3 spells CASSTVYEQYF. As DNA, the CDR3 is TGTGCCAGCAGCACCGTCTACGAGCAGTACTTC.

This sequence joins TRBV7-6 and TRBJ2-2; D unresolved. This CDR3 has 16 amino acids. V was pared by 2 bases and J by 0 bases, with 10 bases between. Germline CDR1 is SGHVS and CDR2 is FNYEAQ. The CDR3 nucleotides read TGTGCCAGCAGCTTAAGTCTAACTTCGAACACCGGGGAGCTGTTTTTT. The encoded protein is CASSLSLTSNTGELFF.

The chain joins TRBV7-2 to TRBJ1-2, with D maybe TRBD1 (5 bases). The germline V gene has CDR1 SGHTA and CDR2 FQGNSA. The V end lost 4 bases, the J end lost 8 bases, and 17 bases lay between the germline ends. The CDR3 length is 14 residues. The CDR3 here is CASSSQAGLEGYTF. For the CDR3, the DNA is TGTGCCAGCAGCTCTCAAGCAGGGTTGGAGGGCTACACCTTC.

The rearrangement uses TRBV27 and TRBJ2-2; 8 bases agree with TRBD1. V lost 8 bases and J lost 1; bases outside the gene matches: 6. The germline V gene encodes CDR1 MNHEY and CDR2 SMNVEV (reference sequence). The CDR3 consists of 15 residues. CDR3 region: CASQRQGRNTGELFF. The CDR3, as DNA: TGTGCCAGCCAAAGACAGGGGCGGAACACCGGGGAGCTGTTTTTT.